This T cell receptor beta chain is drawn from a study of T cells in localized non-small cell lung cancer. Points from the study as a whole: Adjacent uninvolved lung tissue had the highest T cell clonality, exceeding tumor.

Generated by immunoSEQ multiplex PCR, the TCRdb table keeps only in-frame clones and is missing some. This sample has about 59,000 clones, with approximately 90% found just once. As concerns this clone: Its antigen is still unknown.

This CDR3 has 13 residues. V gave up 1 base and J gave up 3 bases, with 4 bases separating them. Germline CDR1 and CDR2: LNHDA and SQIVND (reference sequence). This chain uses TRBV19 with TRBJ2-1, with D hard to call. The source of this sequence is a man aged 35 to 70 with stage I squamous cell lung carcinoma. Here the sequenced sample was peripheral blood, taken before any cancer treatment. The CDR3: CASSIGHYNEQFF. The CDR3 nucleotides are TGTGCCAGTAGTATAGGCCACTACAATGAGCAGTTCTTC.